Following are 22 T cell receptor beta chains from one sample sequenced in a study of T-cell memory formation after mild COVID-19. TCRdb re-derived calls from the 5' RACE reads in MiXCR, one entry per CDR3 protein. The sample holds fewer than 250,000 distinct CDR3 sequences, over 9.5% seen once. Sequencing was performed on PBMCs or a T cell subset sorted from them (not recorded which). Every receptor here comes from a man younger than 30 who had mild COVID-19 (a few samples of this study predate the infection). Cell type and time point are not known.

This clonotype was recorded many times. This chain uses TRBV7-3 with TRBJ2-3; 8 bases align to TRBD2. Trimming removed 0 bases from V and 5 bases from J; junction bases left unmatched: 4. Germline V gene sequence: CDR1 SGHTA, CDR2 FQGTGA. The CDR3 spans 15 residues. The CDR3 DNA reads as TGTGCCAGCAGCTTAACTCGGGGGGGCCAAGATACGCAGTATTTT. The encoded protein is CASSLTRGGQDTQYF.

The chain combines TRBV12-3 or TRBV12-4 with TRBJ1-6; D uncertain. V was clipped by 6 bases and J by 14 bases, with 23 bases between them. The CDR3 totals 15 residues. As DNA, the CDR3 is TGTGCCAGCAGGCCGACTGGGCGGCCCTTTTTAGCCCTCCACTTT. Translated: CASRPTGRPFLALHF.

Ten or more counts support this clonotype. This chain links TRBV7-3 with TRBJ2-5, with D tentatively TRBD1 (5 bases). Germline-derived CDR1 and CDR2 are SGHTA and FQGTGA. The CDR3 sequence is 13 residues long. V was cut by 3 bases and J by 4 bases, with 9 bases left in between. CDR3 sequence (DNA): TGTGCCAGCAGCTTCGGCCAGGGAGAGACCCAGTACTTC. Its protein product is CASSFGQGETQYF.

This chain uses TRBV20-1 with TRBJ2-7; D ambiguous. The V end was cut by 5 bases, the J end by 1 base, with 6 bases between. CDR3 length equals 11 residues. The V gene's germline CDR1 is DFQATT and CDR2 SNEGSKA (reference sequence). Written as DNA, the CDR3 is TGCAGTGCTCCAGAATCCTACGAGCAGTACTTC. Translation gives CSAPESYEQYF.

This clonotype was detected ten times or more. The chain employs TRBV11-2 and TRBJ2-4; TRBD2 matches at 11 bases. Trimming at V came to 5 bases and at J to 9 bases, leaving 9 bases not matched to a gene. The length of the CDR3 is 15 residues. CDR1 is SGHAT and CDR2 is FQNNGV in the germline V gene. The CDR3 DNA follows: TGTGCCAGCAGCGAAAATAGCGGGGGGGTCGGCATTCAGTACTTC. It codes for CASSENSGGVGIQYF.

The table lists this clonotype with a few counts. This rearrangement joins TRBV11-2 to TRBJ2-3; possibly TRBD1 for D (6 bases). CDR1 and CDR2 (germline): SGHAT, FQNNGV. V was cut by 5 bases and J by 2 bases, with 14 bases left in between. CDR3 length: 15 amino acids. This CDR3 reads CASSHVDSLTDTQYF. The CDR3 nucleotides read TGTGCCAGCAGCCACGTGGACAGCCTCACAGATACGCAGTATTTT.

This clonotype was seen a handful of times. The CDR3 loop is CAWSVWVSGNTEAFF. CDR3 coding DNA: TGTGCCTGGAGTGTCTGGGTTTCGGGGAACACTGAAGCTTTCTTT. The chain has TRBV30 and TRBJ1-1; no clear D. This CDR3 spans 15 amino acids. Trimming shortened V by 0 bases and J by 1 base, and 12 bases separated the two germline ends. The germline gives CDR1 GTSNPN, CDR2 SVGIG (reference sequence).

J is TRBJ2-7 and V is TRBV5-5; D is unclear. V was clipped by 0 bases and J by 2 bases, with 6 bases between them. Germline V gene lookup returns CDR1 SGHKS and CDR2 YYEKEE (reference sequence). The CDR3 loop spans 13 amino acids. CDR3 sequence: CASSLEATYEQYF. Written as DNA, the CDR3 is TGTGCCAGCAGCTTGGAGGCTACCTACGAGCAGTACTTC.

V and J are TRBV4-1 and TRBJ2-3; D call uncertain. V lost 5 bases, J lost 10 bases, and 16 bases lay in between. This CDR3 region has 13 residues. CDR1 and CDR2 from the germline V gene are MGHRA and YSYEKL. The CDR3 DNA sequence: TGCGCCAGCAGCGATTTCTACCGCGGACCGCAGTATTTT. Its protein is CASSDFYRGPQYF.

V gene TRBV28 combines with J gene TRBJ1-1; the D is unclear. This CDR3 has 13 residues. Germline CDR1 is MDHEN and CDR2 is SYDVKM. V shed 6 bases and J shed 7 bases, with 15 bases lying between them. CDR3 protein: CASRLPSVFEAFF. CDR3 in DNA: TGTGCCAGCAGGCTTCCATCCGTCTTTGAAGCTTTCTTT.

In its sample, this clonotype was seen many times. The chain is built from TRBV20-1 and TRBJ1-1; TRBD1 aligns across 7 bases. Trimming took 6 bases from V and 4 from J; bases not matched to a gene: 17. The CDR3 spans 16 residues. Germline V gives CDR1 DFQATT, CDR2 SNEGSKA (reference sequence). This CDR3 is CSAKLTGDGCCTEAFF. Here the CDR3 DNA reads TGCAGTGCAAAACTTACAGGGGACGGTTGCTGCACTGAAGCTTTCTTT.

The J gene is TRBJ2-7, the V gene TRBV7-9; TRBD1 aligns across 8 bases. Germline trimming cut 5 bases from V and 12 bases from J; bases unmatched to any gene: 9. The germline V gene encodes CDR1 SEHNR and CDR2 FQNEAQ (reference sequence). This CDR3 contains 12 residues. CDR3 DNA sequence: TGTGCCAGCAGCCCGAGTGACAGGGGCCCGTACTTC. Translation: CASSPSDRGPYF.

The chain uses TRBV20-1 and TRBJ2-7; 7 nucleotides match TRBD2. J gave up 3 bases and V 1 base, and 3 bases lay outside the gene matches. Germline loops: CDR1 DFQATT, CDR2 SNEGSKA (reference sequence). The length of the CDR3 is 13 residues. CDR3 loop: CSARAGGGYEQYF. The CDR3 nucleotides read TGCAGTGCTAGAGCTGGGGGGGGCTACGAGCAGTACTTC.

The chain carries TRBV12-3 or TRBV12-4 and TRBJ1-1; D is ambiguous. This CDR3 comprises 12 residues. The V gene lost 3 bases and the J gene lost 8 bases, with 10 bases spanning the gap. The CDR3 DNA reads TGTGCCAGCAGTTTTTTAGTGAAGGAAGCTTTCTTT. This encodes CASSFLVKEAFF.

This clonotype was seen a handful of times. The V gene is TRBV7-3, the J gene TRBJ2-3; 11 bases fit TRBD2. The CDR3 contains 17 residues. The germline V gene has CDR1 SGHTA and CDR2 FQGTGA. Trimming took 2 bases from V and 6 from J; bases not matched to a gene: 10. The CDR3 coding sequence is TGTGCCAGCAGCTTATTTGTAACTAGCGGGGGAGGGGATACGCAGTATTTT. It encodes CASSLFVTSGGGDTQYF.

The CDR3 nucleotides are TGCGCCAGCAGCTTGGGGCAGGGGACTAACACCGGGGAGCTGTTTTTT. This codes for CASSLGQGTNTGELFF. The chain links TRBV5-1 to TRBJ2-2, with D perhaps TRBD1 or TRBD2 (6 bases each). Germline CDR1 is SGHRS and CDR2 is YFSETQ. The CDR3 spans 16 residues. Trimming took off 0 bases at V and 2 bases at J, with 11 bases between the two ends.

Written as DNA, the CDR3 is TGCAGTGCCCGATGGGGGATTAGCTCCTACAATGAGCAGTTCTTC. It is translated as CSARWGISSYNEQFF. The V call is TRBV20-1, the J call TRBJ2-1; tentatively, D is TRBD1 or TRBD2 (5 bases each). The length of the CDR3 is 15 residues. V was shortened by 6 bases and J by 0 bases, with 15 bases between the two germline ends. Germline V gene sequence: CDR1 DFQATT, CDR2 SNEGSKA (reference sequence).

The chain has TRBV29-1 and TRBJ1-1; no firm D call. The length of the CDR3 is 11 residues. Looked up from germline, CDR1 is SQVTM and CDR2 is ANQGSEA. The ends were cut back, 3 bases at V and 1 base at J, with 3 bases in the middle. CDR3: CSVEKNTEAFF. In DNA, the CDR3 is TGCAGCGTTGAGAAGAACACTGAAGCTTTCTTT.

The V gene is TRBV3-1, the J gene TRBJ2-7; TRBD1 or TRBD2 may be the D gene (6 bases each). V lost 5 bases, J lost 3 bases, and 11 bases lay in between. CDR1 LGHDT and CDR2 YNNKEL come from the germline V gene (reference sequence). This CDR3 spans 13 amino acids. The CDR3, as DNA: TGTGCCAGCAGCTTCGAGGGGGGCTACGAGCAGTACTTC. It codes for CASSFEGGYEQYF.

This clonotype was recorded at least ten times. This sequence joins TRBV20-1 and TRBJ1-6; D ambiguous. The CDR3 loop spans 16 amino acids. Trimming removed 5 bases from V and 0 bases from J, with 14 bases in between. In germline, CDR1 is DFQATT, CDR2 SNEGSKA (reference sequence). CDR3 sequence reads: CSASSRPSSYNSPLHF. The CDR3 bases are TGCAGTGCTTCCTCCCGACCAAGCTCCTATAATTCACCCCTCCACTTT.

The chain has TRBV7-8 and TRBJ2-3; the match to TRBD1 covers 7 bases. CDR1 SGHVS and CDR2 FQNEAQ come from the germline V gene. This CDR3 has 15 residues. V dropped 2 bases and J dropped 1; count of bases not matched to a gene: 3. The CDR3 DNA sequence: TGTGCCAGCAGCTTAACAGGGGACGGCACAGATACGCAGTATTTT. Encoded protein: CASSLTGDGTDTQYF.

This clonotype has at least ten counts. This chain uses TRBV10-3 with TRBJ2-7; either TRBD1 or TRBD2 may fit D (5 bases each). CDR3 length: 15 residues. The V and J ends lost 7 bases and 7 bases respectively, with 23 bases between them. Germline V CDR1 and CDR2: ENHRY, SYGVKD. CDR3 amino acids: CAINSRQGTPREQYF. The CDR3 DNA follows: TGTGCCATCAACTCGCGACAAGGGACCCCCCGGGAGCAGTACTTC.